What follows is one T cell receptor (beta chain) and its context. What antigen it recognizes has not been identified. Base qualities are missing; no much larger clone stands one base away. This entry comes from a study of blood T cell repertoires in COVID-19 (dated by TCRdb to about 2020). Regarding the research as a whole: Collaborator samples came from the United States, Italy and Spain and covered acute and convalescent phases of COVID-19. The prospective study material was composed of cDNA or gDNA derived from T cells, B-cell-depleted T cells, or PBMCs. The dataset comprised deeply sampled blood TCRbeta repertoires from subjects exposed to, actively infected with, or recovered from COVID-19. The repertoires were released in a freely available public database intended as a resource for research on the immune response to SARS-CoV-2. Samples were obtained from the ongoing ImmuneRACE study (first 160 participants) and from 950 to 1,500 subjects provided by 6 global collaborators. Sample metadata almost always included a de-identified subject ID, COVID-19 status, age in years and sex. Where available, HLA class I and class II types were obtained from metadata supplied by the sample provider rather than from assay-based typing.

The CDR3 holds 14 amino acids from the cysteine to the phenylalanine. CDR3 DNA is the only sequence kept; it has 42 bases, read in frame from the first base. From the germline V gene, CDR1 is MNHEY and CDR2 is SVGAGI. V is pared back by 2 bases and J by 7 bases, with 14 bases lying between the germline termini. Participants in the prospective study were enrolled through a virtual design, were aged 18 to 89 years, and lived in 24 United States geographic areas. To assign participants to cohorts, the prospective study relied on clinical history that participants themselves reported in a screening survey and a study questionnaire. Recovered participants in ImmuneRACE Cohort 3 were defined as having two consecutive negative NP/OP PCR tests, clearance from a healthcare professional, or resolution of symptoms. In the prospective study, mobile phlebotomists collected whole blood, serum and a nasopharyngeal or oropharyngeal swab from each participant. Participants in the prospective study had the option to provide additional blood draws and questionnaires over an approximately 2-month period. Before DNA extraction, blood samples from the prospective study were shipped at room temperature or frozen.

TCRbeta CDR3 regions were amplified from genomic DNA using the immunoSEQ Assay, a bias-controlled multiplex PCR. On the authors' methods: The number of nucleated cells in each sample was estimated by amplification of reference gene primers within the assay. To quantify the absolute abundance of each unique TCRbeta CDR3 rearrangement, sequence reads were collapsed and filtered. Productive Simpson clonality was computed per sample as the square root of Simpson's diversity index over productive rearrangements. TCRdb provides this immuneACCESS table in a form limited to in-frame rearrangements. Some clones are lacking; in checked studies, under half of them reflect an unresolved V gene, and why the rest are absent is not known. From that table come the V and J calls and clone size; the DNA was used to work out D and trimming. The sample has about 410,000 clones on record, just under 90% of them singletons. Of the sample, 1.7% is held by the ten largest clones.

The paper's findings and limits, for the study overall: Clinical and demographic metadata were provided uncurated, with the amount varying by source and participant.

This sequence originates from a woman in her twenties or thirties who had recovered from COVID-19. The chain is made from TRBV6-5 and TRBJ2-5; TRBD2 is possibly the D segment (5 matching bases). Source material: PBMCs or T cells enriched from blood (not recorded which). In nucleotide form, the sequence is TGTGCCAGCAGTTACGGGCTAGCCCGTGGGACCCAGTACTTC. This encodes CASSYGLARGTQYF.